The 14 T cell receptor beta chains reported below all come from one sample, sequenced in a study of cytomegalovirus exposure and HLA in healthy donors. With 60 Vbeta and 13 Jbeta primers, the PCR was carried out. Here immunoSEQ multiplex PCR was the method, and the copy in TCRdb shows in-frame clones only, minus some. This sample carries 150,000 to 200,000 clones, with 0.75% to 0.85% going to the ten biggest clones. Source material: PBMCs. These receptors were obtained from a woman between 18 and 29 years old in good health and CMV-seropositive.

The rearrangement joins TRBV5-1 to TRBJ2-4, with a possible D match to TRBD2 (6 bases). Germline assignment: CDR1 SGHRS and CDR2 YFSETQ. This CDR3 is built from 14 residues. Trimming cost V 0 bases and J 5 bases, with 9 bases left between them. CDR3 coding DNA: TGCGCCAGCAGCTTGGGGGGGGACCAAAACATTCAGTACTTC. Its translation: CASSLGGDQNIQYF.

The rearrangement joins TRBV2 to TRBJ1-5; D remains unclear. Germline CDR1 reads SNHLY; CDR2 reads FYNNEI. With 8 bases removed from V and 6 bases from J, the gap between germline ends came to 20 bases. The length of the CDR3 is 15 residues. The CDR3 loop is CASGSYSRIGQPQHF. In nucleotides, the CDR3 is TGTGCCAGCGGTTCGTACAGTAGAATAGGTCAGCCCCAGCATTTT.

The chain joins TRBV5-6 to TRBJ2-5; no clear D gene. From germline, CDR1 is SGHDT and CDR2 YYEEEE. The CDR3 has 14 residues. V was trimmed by 2 bases and J by 2 bases, leaving 10 bases between them. The CDR3 spells CASSFGTVQETQYF. CDR3 in DNA: TGTGCCAGCAGCTTCGGTACGGTTCAAGAGACCCAGTACTTC.

This sequence joins TRBV4-3 and TRBJ2-7, with a possible D match to TRBD1 (6 bases). CDR3 length equals 14 residues. V shed 0 bases and J shed 4 bases, with 10 bases lying between them. The germline V gene has CDR1 LGHNA and CDR2 YSLEER. CDR3 bases: TGCGCCAGCAGCCAAGACAGGGGTCTTTACGAGCAGTACTTC. This codes for CASSQDRGLYEQYF.

The chain joins TRBV19 to TRBJ1-2; tentatively, D is TRBD1 (5 bases). CDR1 and CDR2 from the germline V gene are LNHDA and SQIVND (reference sequence). Between the trimmed V and J ends, which lost 1 base and 8 bases, there was a span of 11 bases. This CDR3 is 13 amino acids long. The CDR3 region has the DNA TGTGCCAGTAGTATAGTGGGAGGGGAAGGCTACACCTTC. Its translation is CASSIVGGEGYTF.

The gene calls are TRBV7-2 and TRBJ2-5; 10 nucleotides align to TRBD2. Germline CDR1 SGHTA, CDR2 FQGNSA. The V and J ends lost 1 base and 5 bases, in that order; junction bases with no gene match: 13. This CDR3 is built from 18 residues. The CDR3 is CASSLVGGSGRAVETQYF. The CDR3 DNA is TGTGCCAGCAGCTTAGTCGGGGGGAGCGGGAGGGCCGTGGAGACCCAGTACTTC. Together with reference TRBV7-2 and TRBJ2-5, the CDR3 gives the full variable domain: GAGVSQSPSNKVTEKGKDVELRCDPISGHTALYWYRQSLGQGLEFLIYFQGNSAPDKSGLPSDRFSAERTGGSVSTLTIQRTQQEDSAVYLCASSLVGGSGRAVETQYFGPGTRLLVL.

The rearrangement joins TRBV5-6 to TRBJ2-7, with 8 bases that match TRBD1. CDR3 size: 14 residues. J lost 3 bases, V lost 4 bases, and 6 bases had no gene match. CDR1 is SGHDT, CDR2 YYEEEE, per germline. The CDR3 DNA is TGTGCCAGCAGCCCCTGGACAGGGAACTACGAGCAGTACTTC. It encodes CASSPWTGNYEQYF.

The J gene is TRBJ1-2, the V gene TRBV7-2; TRBD1 is a possible D gene (6 bases). The V gene's germline CDR1 is SGHTA and CDR2 FQGNSA. The germline V and J ends were trimmed by 5 bases and 4 bases, with 17 bases remaining between them. This CDR3 region has 15 residues. DNA for the CDR3: TGTGCCAGCAGCCTCGGACAGCCCGGGGCCTATGGCTACACCTTC. It codes for CASSLGQPGAYGYTF.

The rearrangement links TRBV5-1 to TRBJ1-1, with D unresolved. This CDR3 comprises 14 residues. Germline values: CDR1 SGHRS, CDR2 YFSETQ. The V end was cut by 1 base, the J end by 5 bases, with 12 bases between. The CDR3 coding sequence is TGCGCCAGCAGCTTGCAGGACTTGAGGACTGAAGCTTTCTTT. Its translation: CASSLQDLRTEAFF.

The chain employs TRBV5-6 and TRBJ1-4, with a possible D match to TRBD1 (6 bases). In germline, CDR1 is SGHDT, CDR2 YYEEEE. The CDR3 contains 16 residues. Trimming shortened V by 0 bases and J by 8 bases, and 17 bases separated the two germline ends. CDR3: CASSLASGRGVEKLFF. DNA of the CDR3: TGTGCCAGCAGCTTGGCCTCGGGCAGGGGAGTGGAAAAACTGTTTTTT.

The chain is built from TRBV19 and TRBJ1-2; TRBD1 is a possible D gene (5 bases). Germline V lookup: CDR1 LNHDA, CDR2 SQIVND (reference sequence). The V end lost 3 bases, the J end lost 6 bases, and 8 bases lay between the germline ends. The CDR3 sequence is 12 residues long. CDR3: CASSIVGDGYTF. CDR3 nucleotides: TGTGCCAGTAGTATCGTAGGGGATGGCTACACCTTC.

As for this clone: At one end, the junction sequence differs from germline, possibly due to a read error. The rearrangement joins TRBV9 to TRBJ1-4; perhaps TRBD1 as D (5 bases). CDR3 length equals 14 residues. Germline CDR1 reads SGDLS; CDR2 reads YYNGEE. CDR3 in DNA: TGTGCCAGCAGCGAAGACAGATCTAATGCAAAACTGTTTTTT. Translated, it gives CASSEDRSNAKLFF.

V gene TRBV6-6 combines with J gene TRBJ2-3; D not resolved. CDR1 is MNHNY and CDR2 is SVGAGI in the germline V gene (reference sequence). V was pared by 7 bases and J by 5 bases, with 13 bases between. CDR3 length: 13 amino acids. This CDR3 reads CASISNLLDTQYF. DNA for the CDR3: TGTGCCAGCATTTCCAACTTGCTAGATACGCAGTATTTT.

The rearrangement joins TRBV4-1 to TRBJ2-5, with TRBD2 as a possible D gene (5 bases). Trimming left V 1 base short and J 11 bases short, with 14 bases between. The CDR3 consists of 13 residues. CDR1 MGHRA and CDR2 YSYEKL come from the germline V gene. CDR3 DNA sequence: TGCGCCAGCAGCCAAGGGGCTAGCTATGAGCAGTACTTC. Translation: CASSQGASYEQYF.